A selection of T cell receptor beta chains follows, all from one sample in a study of technical replicates of blood from several donors. This table comes from immunoSEQ multiplex PCR, and its TCRdb copy is limited to in-frame clones, with some not included. Here the sample spans approximately 70,000 clones, approximately 94% being singletons. Sample: T cells isolated from PBMCs. These receptors all stem from a human donor in good health. Both conserved end residues are part of each CDR3.

cdr3_aa j_call v_call
CAWTTGGFREKLFF TRBJ1-4 TRBV30
CASSLYRDSNQPQHF TRBJ1-5 TRBV13
CASSFRGRDEAFF TRBJ1-1 TRBV28
CASSTIQGYGYTF TRBJ1-2 TRBV28
CASSLGQGGNQPQHF TRBJ1-5 TRBV28
CASSQLGADTSYEQYF TRBJ2-7 TRBV7-8
CATSRRTSAETQYF TRBJ2-5 TRBV15
CASSQPGGGYNEQFF TRBJ2-1 TRBV14
CASSHAGLAGSNEQFF TRBJ2-1 TRBV4-1
CASSYAQDLNTEAFF TRBJ1-1 TRBV9
CASSLLGLPGLSSYF TRBJ2-3 TRBV7-9
CAISRLGDEQFF TRBJ2-1 TRBV10-3
CASSRTGPYNEQFF TRBJ2-1 TRBV7-2
CASSLTGTPLRGYTF TRBJ1-2 TRBV18
CASTGQGRYEQYF TRBJ2-7 TRBV19
CASSLLAGVETQYF TRBJ2-5 TRBV27
CATSRHTPEAFF TRBJ1-1 TRBV15
CASSQVLAGALSYNEQFF TRBJ2-1 TRBV4-3
CASSIIQYSNQPQHF TRBJ1-5 TRBV19
CASSSGQWSDEQFF TRBJ2-1 TRBV5-6
CASSLSARGNTEAFF TRBJ1-1 TRBV7-3
CASSPRAGGDTQYF TRBJ2-3 TRBV9
CASSGRRNTDTQYF TRBJ2-3 TRBV9
CASSPRLAAGEQYF TRBJ2-7 TRBV7-9
CASSLGGGQPQHF TRBJ1-5 TRBV5-5
CASSQEIDRGNQPQHF TRBJ1-5 TRBV4-1
CASSLTEAPSYEQYF TRBJ2-7 TRBV13
CASSQATRFQETQYF TRBJ2-5 TRBV4-3
CASRISGGELFF TRBJ2-2 TRBV5-4
CASSLGGGANTGELFF TRBJ2-2 TRBV11-3
CASGLVGDWNTGELFF TRBJ2-2 TRBV12-5
CASLPRDYMNTEAFF TRBJ1-1 TRBV19
CASSRQGFLEQYF TRBJ2-7 TRBV25-1
CASSPGQGAIYEQYF TRBJ2-7 TRBV19
CASSTTGFNEQFF TRBJ2-1 TRBV6-5
CASSCGSTDTQYF TRBJ2-3 TRBV21-1
CASSERVSDSSYNEQFF TRBJ2-1 TRBV6-1
CASSLFPSYNEQFF TRBJ2-1 TRBV27
CASSEVGAAGNTIYF TRBJ1-3 TRBV2
CASSSLGQSKNIQYF TRBJ2-4 TRBV5-1
CAWSVTSPTDTQYF TRBJ2-3 TRBV30
CASSNSQLVYNEQFF TRBJ2-1 TRBV5-8
CASSPEDRAYTDTQYF TRBJ2-3 TRBV18
CASSQQVPGGSYEQYF TRBJ2-7 TRBV4-1
CASSTGQSYEQYF TRBJ2-7 TRBV11-2
CASSENRDTEAFF TRBJ1-1 TRBV10-1
CASSFDRDGYTF TRBJ1-2 TRBV5-1
CASRPRMYNTYNEQFF TRBJ2-1 TRBV5-1
CASSYDLEYNEQFF TRBJ2-1 TRBV6-6
CASSLRLAGVYEQYF TRBJ2-7 TRBV13
CASSLKDTSINYGYTF TRBJ1-2 TRBV5-1
CASSPPFTGSGNTIYF TRBJ1-3 TRBV27
CASSQLATSSYEQYF TRBJ2-7 TRBV11-3
CASRLSTGGHYGYTF TRBJ1-2 TRBV28
CASSYRESGANVLTF TRBJ2-6 TRBV28
CAVGGVTGELFF TRBJ2-2 TRBV30
CASSPTGDIYNEQFF TRBJ2-1 TRBV18
CASSVSGFWFQPQHF TRBJ1-5 TRBV9